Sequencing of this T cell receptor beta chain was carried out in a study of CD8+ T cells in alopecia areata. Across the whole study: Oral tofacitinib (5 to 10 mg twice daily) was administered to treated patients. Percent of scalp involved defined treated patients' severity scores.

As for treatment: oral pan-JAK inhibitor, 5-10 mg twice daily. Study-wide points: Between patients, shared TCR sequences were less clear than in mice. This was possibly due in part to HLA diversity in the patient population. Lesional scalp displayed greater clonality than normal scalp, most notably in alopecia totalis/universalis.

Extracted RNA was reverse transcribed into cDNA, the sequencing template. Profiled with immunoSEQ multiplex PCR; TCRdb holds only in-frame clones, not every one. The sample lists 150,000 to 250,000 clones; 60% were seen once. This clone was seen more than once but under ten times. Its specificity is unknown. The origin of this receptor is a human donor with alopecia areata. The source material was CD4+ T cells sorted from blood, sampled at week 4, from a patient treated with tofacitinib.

CDR3 sequence (DNA): TGTGCCATCAGTGAGGGATGGGACACTGAAGCTTTCTTT. Encoded protein: CAISEGWDTEAFF. The J gene is TRBJ1-1, the V gene TRBV10-3; D gene ambiguous. CDR3 length: 13 residues. CDR1 is ENHRY, CDR2 SYGVKD, per germline. The V end was cut by 2 bases, the J end by 3 bases, with 7 bases between.